The rows below give T cell receptor beta chains drawn from one sample of a study of human T cells and chemical hapten exposure. Via MiXCR, TCRdb re-called the RACE reads, giving one row per CDR3 protein. This repertoire shows 60,000 to 80,000 distinct CDR3 sequences, approximately 6.7% found once; its top ten account for 1.6%. Specimen: whole blood, collected in connection with sensitization to the hapten diphenylcyclopropenone (DPC). These TCRs come from a woman in her twenties or thirties with alopecia areata. Some clones in this sample may be carry-over from other donors' samples. CDR3s include the opening cysteine and the closing phenylalanine or tryptophan. D genes are given only for firm matches.

v_call: TRBV15
d_call: TRBD1
cdr3_aa: CATSRVRTGGSDEQFF

v_call: TRBV12-3/TRBV12-4
d_call: TRBD2
cdr3_aa: CASSSWEGQYF

v_call: TRBV14
d_call: NA
cdr3_aa: CASSQDTISTLTNTGELFF

v_call: TRBV29-1
d_call: NA
cdr3_aa: CSVSGSAGASTDTQYF

v_call: TRBV18
d_call: NA
cdr3_aa: CASSRGDSNQPQHF

v_call: TRBV7-8
d_call: TRBD1
cdr3_aa: CASSLGPGQGTSTDTQYF

v_call: TRBV11-2
d_call: NA
cdr3_aa: CASSAGETQYF

v_call: TRBV5-1
d_call: TRBD1
cdr3_aa: CASSLTGDPLETQYF

v_call: TRBV20-1
d_call: TRBD2
cdr3_aa: CSALPGGGSTDTQYF

v_call: TRBV5-1
d_call: NA
cdr3_aa: CASSFQGNNEQFF

v_call: TRBV14
d_call: NA
cdr3_aa: CASSQDYYGRGEGGYTF

v_call: TRBV20-1
d_call: NA
cdr3_aa: CSARDPARTDTQYF

v_call: TRBV29-1
d_call: NA
cdr3_aa: CSVMGATDTQYF

v_call: TRBV7-9
d_call: TRBD1
cdr3_aa: CASSSNEGADNSPLHF

v_call: TRBV12-3/TRBV12-4
d_call: TRBD1
cdr3_aa: CASTVTGAGRTEAFF

v_call: TRBV7-2
d_call: NA
cdr3_aa: CDSSSARNSALAKNIQYF

v_call: TRBV20-1
d_call: TRBD2
cdr3_aa: CSARDLAGLYEQYF

v_call: TRBV7-6
d_call: TRBD1
cdr3_aa: CASSRTAGTGEGEAFF

v_call: TRBV12-3/TRBV12-4
d_call: TRBD2
cdr3_aa: CASSLVPVSSGGAYNEQFF

v_call: TRBV20-1
d_call: NA
cdr3_aa: CSAPSQGCGEAFF

v_call: TRBV20-1
d_call: NA
cdr3_aa: CSAQGWQDTQYF

v_call: TRBV5-4
d_call: TRBD2
cdr3_aa: CASSLGLAGATTYEQYF

v_call: TRBV15
d_call: NA
cdr3_aa: CATSSLPVGSLDEQFF

v_call: TRBV20-1
d_call: NA
cdr3_aa: CSASRSSSLNSPLHF

v_call: TRBV7-2
d_call: TRBD2
cdr3_aa: CASSTTSAGSGELFF

v_call: TRBV7-2
d_call: TRBD1
cdr3_aa: CASSFVGFPGQGIDTQYF

v_call: TRBV7-2
d_call: TRBD2
cdr3_aa: CASSSQTSGGTYSYNEQFF

v_call: TRBV7-8
d_call: NA
cdr3_aa: CASSRVGGPPAQHF

v_call: TRBV18
d_call: NA
cdr3_aa: CASSPSDRYEQYF

v_call: TRBV27
d_call: NA
cdr3_aa: CASSPWTAENTEAFF

v_call: TRBV18
d_call: NA
cdr3_aa: CASSPEANYGYTF

v_call: TRBV10-2
d_call: NA
cdr3_aa: CASSEFGEAFF

v_call: TRBV13
d_call: TRBD1
cdr3_aa: CASSLVDRSYYGYTF